This T cell receptor (beta chain) stems from a study of T cells in Graves' hyperthyroidism and ophthalmopathy. Patients showing uncontrolled infection, other autoimmune disease, pregnancy or lactation were ineligible. CDR1 is ENHRY and CDR2 is SYGVKD in the germline V gene. CDR3 length: 15 amino acids. Between the trimmed V and J ends, which lost 2 bases and 4 bases, there was a span of 14 bases. This clonotype appeared a few times. The source material, RNA transcripts, was used to amplify TCR beta CDR3 regions. HTBI primers drove first-round RT-PCR of the TCR CDR3. TCRdb fed the multiplex PCR reads into MiXCR, producing one record per CDR3 protein. Found here are around 700,000 distinct CDR3 sequences, approximately 18% of them singletons; the top ten hold approximately 16%.

Sequencing used blood. The sequence came from a woman aged 50 to 60 with Graves' hyperthyroidism that later progressed to Graves' ophthalmopathy. The rearrangement uses TRBV10-3 and TRBJ1-2, with D possibly TRBD1 on 5 matching bases. The CDR3 DNA sequence: TGTGCCATCAGTGAGCCGGGACGGAAAATCTATGGCTACACCTTC. It is translated as CAISEPGRKIYGYTF.